The present T cell receptor beta chain was sequenced within a study of T cell responses to AZD1222 COVID-19 vaccine. As to this clone: What it binds is unknown.

Clones were read by immunoSEQ multiplex PCR, and TCRdb kept only the in-frame ones, dropping some. The sample lists roughly 80,000 clones; approximately 90% were seen once. Samples with a second dose at about 4 or about 12 weeks were pooled together. Study findings and constraints: Nearly half of spike-specific TCRs reportedly go after variant regions that carry no mutations. Increases in Spike-specific TCR breadth and depth were seen after two AZD1222 doses.

CDR1 is MNHNY and CDR2 is SVGAGI in the germline V gene (reference sequence). The CDR3 length is 12 residues. V dropped 5 bases and J dropped 5 bases, with 7 bases sitting between them. The V and J genes are TRBV6-6 and TRBJ2-1; D might be TRBD1 (5 bases). The sequenced sample was peripheral blood, obtained 28 days after the second AZD1222 dose. This clonotype originated in an adult who received the AZD1222 COVID-19 vaccine. CDR3 DNA sequence: TGTGCCAGCAGTCTACAGGACAATGAGCAGTTCTTC. Translated: CASSLQDNEQFF.